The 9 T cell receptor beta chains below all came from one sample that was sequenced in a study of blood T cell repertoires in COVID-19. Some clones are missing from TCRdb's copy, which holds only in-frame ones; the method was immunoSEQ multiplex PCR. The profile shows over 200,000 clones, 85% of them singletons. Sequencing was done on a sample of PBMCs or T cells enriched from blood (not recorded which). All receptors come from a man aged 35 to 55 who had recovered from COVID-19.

CDR3 bases: TGCAGCGTTTGGGACAGGGCCACTGAAGCTTTCTTT. Amino acids: CSVWDRATEAFF. The chain combines TRBV29-1 with TRBJ1-1; 9 nucleotides align to TRBD1. Unmatched junction bases numbered 2, after V lost 5 bases and J lost 4 bases. CDR3 length: 12 amino acids. Germline assignment: CDR1 SQVTM and CDR2 ANQGSEA.

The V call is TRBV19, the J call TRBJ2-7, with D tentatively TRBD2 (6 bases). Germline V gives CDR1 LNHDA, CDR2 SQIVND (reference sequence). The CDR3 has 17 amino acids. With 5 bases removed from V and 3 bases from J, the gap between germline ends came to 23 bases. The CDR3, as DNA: TGTGCCAGTAGTGTCCGAGGAGGGAACCCCCACGTCTACGAGCAGTACTTC. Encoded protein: CASSVRGGNPHVYEQYF.

The CDR3, as DNA: TGTGCCAGCAGCCAAGATGGCAGAATTGGTGGCTACACCTTC. It specifies CASSQDGRIGGYTF. The chain has TRBV3-1 (or the pseudogene TRBV3-2) and TRBJ1-2, with D uncertain. V dropped 0 bases and J dropped 7 bases, with 12 bases sitting between them. The length of the CDR3 is 14 residues. Germline loops: CDR1 LGHDT, CDR2 YNNKEL (reference sequence).

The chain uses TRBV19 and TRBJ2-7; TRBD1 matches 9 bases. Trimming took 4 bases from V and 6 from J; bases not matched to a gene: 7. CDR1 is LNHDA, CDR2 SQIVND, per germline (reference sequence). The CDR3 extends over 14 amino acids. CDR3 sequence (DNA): TGTGCCAGTAGTACTGGACAGGGGCGAGGCGAGCAGTACTTC. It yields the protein CASSTGQGRGEQYF.

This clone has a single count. The CDR3 DNA sequence: TGTGCCAGCAGCCCCGGACTAGCGGCCTACGAGCAGTACTTC. Amino acid sequence: CASSPGLAAYEQYF. The chain combines TRBV6-5 with TRBJ2-7; 10 nucleotides align to TRBD2. The CDR3 is 14 amino acids. Germline-derived CDR1 and CDR2 are MNHEY and SVGAGI. V lost 6 bases to trimming and J lost 2 bases; unmatched junction nucleotides: 4.

The CDR3 DNA reads TGTGCCAGCAGGACAAGCGGGAGGGCTGTTGAGCAGTTCTTC. Protein sequence: CASRTSGRAVEQFF. The chain joins TRBV27 to TRBJ2-1; TRBD2 matches at 10 bases. Trimming at V came to 6 bases and at J to 9 bases, leaving 8 bases not matched to a gene. CDR3 length: 14 amino acids. The germline V gene encodes CDR1 MNHEY and CDR2 SMNVEV (reference sequence).

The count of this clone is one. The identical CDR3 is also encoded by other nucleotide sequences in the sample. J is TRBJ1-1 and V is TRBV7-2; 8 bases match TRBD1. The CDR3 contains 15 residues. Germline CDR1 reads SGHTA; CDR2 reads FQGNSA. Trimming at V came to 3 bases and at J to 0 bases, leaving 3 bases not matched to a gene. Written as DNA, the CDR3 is TGTGCCAGCAGCTTGACAGGGGCCATGAACACTGAAGCTTTCTTT. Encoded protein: CASSLTGAMNTEAFF.

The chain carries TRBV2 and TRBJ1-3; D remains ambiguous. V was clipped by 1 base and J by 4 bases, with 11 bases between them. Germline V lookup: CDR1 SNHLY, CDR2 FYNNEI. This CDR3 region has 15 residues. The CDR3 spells CASSEGIRSGNTIYF. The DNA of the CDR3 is TGTGCCAGCAGTGAAGGAATCCGGTCAGGAAACACCATATATTTT.

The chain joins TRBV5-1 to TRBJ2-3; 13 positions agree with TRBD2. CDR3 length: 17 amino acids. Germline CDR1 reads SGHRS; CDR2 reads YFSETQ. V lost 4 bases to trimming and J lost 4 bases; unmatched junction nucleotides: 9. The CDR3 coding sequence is TGCGCCAGCAGCCCCTCCGGACTAGCGGGAGCCCCAGATACGCAGTATTTT. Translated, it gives CASSPSGLAGAPDTQYF.